This entry concerns a single T cell receptor beta chain. Its target is unknown. Clones were read by immunoSEQ multiplex PCR, and TCRdb kept only the in-frame ones, dropping some. The table lists approximately 280,000 clones, 70% to 80% of them singletons, with roughly 6% in the top ten. This specimen comes from a study of cytotoxic CD8 clonotypes in ibrutinib-treated CLL. On the study more broadly: The subjects consisted of roughly ten relapsed/refractory and some 14 treatment-naive individuals, with around 17 IGHV unmutated. Timing of response sample collection was a median roughly twelve months after treatment start, with a range of 6 to 36.

J gave up 4 bases and V 3 bases, and 4 bases lay outside the gene matches. Germline V lookup: CDR1 SGDLS, CDR2 YYNGEE. This CDR3 has 14 residues. Study-wide points: Under therapy, public clonotypes either contracted or stayed stable, and they were uncommon. Clonality at baseline surpassed age-matched healthy donors and tracked circulating CD8+ T-cell counts.

The TCR comes from a human donor with chronic lymphocytic leukemia. The specimen comprised PBMCs, sampled at disease progression, from a patient treated with ibrutinib. V and J are TRBV9 and TRBJ2-1; 7 nucleotides agree with TRBD1. CDR3 sequence reads: CASSGGQNYNEQFF. In DNA form, the CDR3 reads TGTGCCAGCAGCGGGGGACAGAATTACAATGAGCAGTTCTTC.